What follows is one T cell receptor beta chain and its context. Its antigen is not known. With a much larger clone just one base away, this may be a read error. Without the conserved terminal phenylalanine or tryptophan, this CDR3 likely stems from a read error. TCRbeta libraries were built with three rounds of nested PCR, modified from ARM-PCR. TCRdb re-called the multiplex PCR reads through MiXCR, storing one row per CDR3 protein. This table holds about 200,000 distinct CDR3 sequences, roughly 70% found once. These data belong to a study of tumor and adjacent non-tumor tissue in lung cancer. On the study more broadly: The patients, some ten men and roughly 5 women, were about 30 to 85 with stage I to III disease. Study results and caveats: Normal lung showed higher cumulative top 100 clone frequency than tumor. Higher tumor TCR diversity was associated with shorter survival. Significantly higher TCR diversity was found in tumor than normal lung.

CDR1 and CDR2 from the germline V gene are LGHNA and YSLEER. Unmatched junction bases numbered 5, after V lost 4 bases and J lost 2 bases. This CDR3 has 16 residues. This sample's RNA came from whole unsorted tissue. Material for sequencing was lung tumor tissue. This clonotype was obtained from a man aged 55 to 70 with non-small cell lung cancer. The chain recombines TRBV4-3 with TRBJ2-3; 11 bases map to TRBD2. The CDR3 region is CASSPPSGRHTDTQYS. The CDR3 DNA is TGCGCCAGCAGCCCACCTAGCGGGAGGCACACAGATACGCAGTATTCT.